Each of the 9 T cell receptor beta chains below was sequenced from the same sample in a study of T-cell reconstitution after alpha-beta-depleted transplantation in children (dated by TCRdb to the mid-2010s). The protocol used for the library was PCR. Sequenced using an Illumina HiSeq 2500. Molecular barcoding was employed in the preparation of TCR libraries, with unique molecular identifiers being used to normalize TCRbeta repertoire quantification. Clones were called with MiXCR by TCRdb after fastp trimmed the public reads at Q25, and only in-frame beta chains were retained. Every distinct CDR3 protein forms one entry, paired with its most common genes and DNA. The sample includes just over 200,000 distinct CDR3 sequences, with around 7.7% observed a single time. The top ten constitute less than 40% of the sample. The label giving this sample's treatment or condition can be read as: allogeneic hematopoietic cell transplantation with graft depleted of TCRalphabeta T cells and CD19 B cells.

Specimen: PBMCs, mostly from graft donor cells, collected 360 days after TCRalphabeta/CD19-depleted stem cell transplant. The receptor source for this set is a male patient between 2 and 9 years old who had a stem cell transplant for acute myeloid leukemia, so the T cells may come from the graft donor.

This clonotype was seen repeatedly, ten times or more. The V call is TRBV20-1, the J call TRBJ2-1; 9 bases fit TRBD2. Germline V CDR1 and CDR2: DFQATT, SNEGSKA (reference sequence). The CDR3 runs to 13 residues. V lost 5 bases, J lost 6 bases, and 5 bases stayed unmatched. CDR3 residues: CSAAGGITNEQFF. CDR3 nucleotides: TGCAGTGCTGCGGGGGGGATTACCAATGAGCAGTTCTTC.

This clonotype was counted between two and nine times. The rearrangement joins TRBV21-1 to TRBJ1-1; no check of the table's D call, TRBD1, against the DNA was made. TRBV21-1 is a listed pseudogene. CDR3 length: 15 residues. Here the CDR3 reads CASNHGAGMNTEAFF. The CDR3 DNA follows: TGTGCCAGCAACCACGGGGCGGGAATGAACACTGAAGCTTTCTTT.

This clonotype has more than one count but fewer than ten. The rearrangement links TRBV11-2 to TRBJ2-7; possibly TRBD1 or TRBD2 for D (5 bases each). This CDR3 is built from 17 residues. The V and J ends lost 6 bases and 3 bases respectively, with 24 bases between them. Germline V lookup: CDR1 SGHAT, CDR2 FQNNGV. CDR3 loop: CASSQLHPGTGVYEQYV. CDR3 bases: TGTGCCAGCAGTCAACTGCACCCCGGGACCGGAGTCTACGAGCAGTACGTC.

This rearrangement joins TRBV20-1 to TRBJ2-6; 8 nucleotides match TRBD1. V was clipped by 5 bases and J by 1 base; unmatched bases: 7. The CDR3 extends over 16 amino acids. Germline-derived CDR1 and CDR2 are DFQATT and SNEGSKA (reference sequence). The CDR3 spells CSAYRQGNSGANVLTF. The CDR3, as DNA: TGCAGTGCTTACAGACAGGGGAATTCTGGGGCCAACGTCCTGACTTTC.

Many counts were recorded for this clonotype. This chain uses TRBV4-1 with TRBJ1-3; TRBD1 agrees at 7 bases. The CDR3 has 14 amino acids. Per the germline V gene, CDR1 is MGHRA and CDR2 is YSYEKL. V lost 3 bases, J lost 4 bases, and 3 bases stayed unmatched. Written as DNA, the CDR3 is TGCGCCAGCAGCCATCCAGGGGGAGGAAACACCATATATTTT. Residues: CASSHPGGGNTIYF.

In this sample, this clonotype turned up many times. This CDR3 is CASSFGGNGYTF. DNA of the CDR3: TGTGCCAGCAGTTTCGGAGGGAATGGCTACACCTTC. The rearrangement links TRBV12-3 or TRBV12-4 to TRBJ1-2, with unresolved D. V lost 3 bases to trimming and J lost 6 bases, with 8 bases between them. The CDR3 covers 12 residues.

This clonotype was detected many times. The chain has TRBV28 and TRBJ1-2; TRBD1 is a possible D gene (6 bases). CDR3 length: 12 residues. Looked up from germline, CDR1 is MDHEN and CDR2 is SYDVKM. The ends were cut back, 3 bases at V and 7 bases at J, with 9 bases in the middle. CDR3 region: CASSLGARGYTF. CDR3 sequence (DNA): TGTGCCAGCAGTTTGGGGGCGCGTGGCTACACCTTC.

The gene calls are TRBV6-1 and TRBJ2-1, with D possibly being TRBD2 (5 bases). This CDR3 comprises 17 residues. V lost 6 bases and J 1 base, leaving 19 bases between the germline ends. Germline CDR1 and CDR2: MNHNS and SASEGT. The CDR3 region is CASSRPTLAHSYNEQFF. The CDR3 DNA sequence: TGTGCCAGCAGCCGCCCTACCCTAGCTCATTCCTACAATGAGCAGTTCTTC.

V usage is TRBV19 and J usage is TRBJ1-1; D remains ambiguous. This CDR3 comprises 13 residues. Trimming removed 5 bases at V and 0 bases at J, with 7 bases between. The germline V gene has CDR1 LNHDA and CDR2 SQIVND (reference sequence). The CDR3 is CASSSRLNTEAFF. CDR3 nucleotide sequence: TGTGCCAGTAGTTCAAGATTGAACACTGAAGCTTTCTTT. The full variable domain, in which reference TRBV19 and TRBJ1-1 provide the parts outside the CDR3, is DGGITQSPKYLFRKEGQNVTLSCEQNLNHDAMYWYRQDPGQGLRLIYYSQIVNDFQKGDIAEGYSVSREKKESFPLTVTSAQKNPTAFYLCASSSRLNTEAFFGQGTRLTVV.